This note documents a single T cell receptor (beta chain) sequence. The record originates from a study of shared clonotypes between healthy human individuals. Germline CDR1 is SGHKS and CDR2 is YYEKEE (reference sequence). V was trimmed by 4 bases and J by 0 bases, leaving 8 bases between them. The CDR3 covers 14 residues. Sequencing was performed with immunoSEQ multiplex PCR; in TCRdb, only in-frame clones are kept and a portion is missing. The table includes roughly 2,300,000 clones, around 90% detected once. The sequence was collected from a man aged 18 to 29 in good health. Some clones in this sample may be carry-over from other donors' samples. The chain couples TRBV5-5 to TRBJ1-3; D is ambiguous. Sequencing was done on a sample of naive CD4+ T cells from PBMCs. Subset meaning: CD45RA+ positively selected. Here the CDR3 DNA reads TGTGCCAGCAGCCCTCGGTACTCTGGAAACACCATATATTTT. Translated: CASSPRYSGNTIYF.